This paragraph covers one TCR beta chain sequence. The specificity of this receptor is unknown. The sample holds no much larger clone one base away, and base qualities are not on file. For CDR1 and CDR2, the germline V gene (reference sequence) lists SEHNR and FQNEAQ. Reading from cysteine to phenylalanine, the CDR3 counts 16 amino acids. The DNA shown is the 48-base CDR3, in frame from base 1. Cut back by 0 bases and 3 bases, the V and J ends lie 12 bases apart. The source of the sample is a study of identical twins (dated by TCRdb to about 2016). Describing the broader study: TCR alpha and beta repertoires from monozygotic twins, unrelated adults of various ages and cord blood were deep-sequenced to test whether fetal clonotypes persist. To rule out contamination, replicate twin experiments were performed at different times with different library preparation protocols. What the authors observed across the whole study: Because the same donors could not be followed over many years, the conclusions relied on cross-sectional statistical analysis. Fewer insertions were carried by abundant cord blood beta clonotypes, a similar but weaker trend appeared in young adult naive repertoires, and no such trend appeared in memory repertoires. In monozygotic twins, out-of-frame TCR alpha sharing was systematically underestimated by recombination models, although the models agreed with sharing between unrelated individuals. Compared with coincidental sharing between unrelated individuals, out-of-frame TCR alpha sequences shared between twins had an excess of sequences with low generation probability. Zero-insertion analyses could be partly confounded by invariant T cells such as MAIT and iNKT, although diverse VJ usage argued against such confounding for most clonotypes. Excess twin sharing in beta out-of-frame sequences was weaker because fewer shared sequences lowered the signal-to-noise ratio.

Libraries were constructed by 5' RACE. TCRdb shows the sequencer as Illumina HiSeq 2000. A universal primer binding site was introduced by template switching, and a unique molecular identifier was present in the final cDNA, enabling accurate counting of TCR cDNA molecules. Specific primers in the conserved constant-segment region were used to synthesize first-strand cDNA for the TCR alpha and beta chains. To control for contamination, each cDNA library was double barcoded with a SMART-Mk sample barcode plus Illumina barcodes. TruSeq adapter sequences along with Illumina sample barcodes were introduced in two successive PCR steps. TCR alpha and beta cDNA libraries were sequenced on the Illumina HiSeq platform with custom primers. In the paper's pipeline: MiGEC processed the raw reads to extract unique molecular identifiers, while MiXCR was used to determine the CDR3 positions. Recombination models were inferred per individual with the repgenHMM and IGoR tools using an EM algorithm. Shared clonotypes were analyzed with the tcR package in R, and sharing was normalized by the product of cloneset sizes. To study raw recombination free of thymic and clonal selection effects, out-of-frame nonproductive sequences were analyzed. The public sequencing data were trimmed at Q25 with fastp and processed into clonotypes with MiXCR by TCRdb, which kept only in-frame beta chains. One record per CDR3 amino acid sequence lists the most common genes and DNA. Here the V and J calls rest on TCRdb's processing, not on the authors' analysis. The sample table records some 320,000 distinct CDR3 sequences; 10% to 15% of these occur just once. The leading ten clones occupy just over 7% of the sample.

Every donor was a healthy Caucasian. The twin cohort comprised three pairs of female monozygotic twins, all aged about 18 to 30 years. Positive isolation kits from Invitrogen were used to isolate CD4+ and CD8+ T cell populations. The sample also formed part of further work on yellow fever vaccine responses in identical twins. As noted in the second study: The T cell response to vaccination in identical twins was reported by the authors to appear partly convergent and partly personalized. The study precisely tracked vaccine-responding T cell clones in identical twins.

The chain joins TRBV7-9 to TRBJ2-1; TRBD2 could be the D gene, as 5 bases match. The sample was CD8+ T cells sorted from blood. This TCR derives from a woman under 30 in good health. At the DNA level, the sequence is TGTGCCAGCAGCTTAGCGCGGGTCGGTGTCTACAATGAGCAGTTCTTC. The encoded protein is CASSLARVGVYNEQFF.